This T cell receptor (beta chain) originates from a study of T cells in Graves' hyperthyroidism and ophthalmopathy (dated by TCRdb to about 2019). Notes on the research overall: Peripheral blood samples were taken at the time of initial diagnosis, prior to any treatment. Prospective prediction of ophthalmopathy was tested in an independent validation cohort consisting of some 19 hyperthyroidism patients and about 17 patients who later progressed to ophthalmopathy. TCR V-J signatures able to tell the groups apart were searched for in a discovery cohort of some 97 patients, of whom under 45 had Graves' ophthalmopathy and roughly 59 had stable Graves' hyperthyroidism. In addition, the study compared T-cell repertoires in thyroid tissue and in blood from roughly 6 Graves' hyperthyroidism patients. Following sampling, methimazole starting at 30 mg daily was given to hyperthyroidism patients, and high-dose intravenous methylprednisolone was given to ophthalmopathy patients. The 75 to 100 discovery patients were divided at random into training and test sets in a 7:3 ratio. TCR Vbeta CDR3 sequencing of roughly 140 peripheral blood samples (over 40 ophthalmopathy, around 80 hyperthyroidism and roughly 17 progressor patients) is reported in the paper. Beyond this particular receptor, the publication reports: No statistical method was used to fix the sample size in advance, and group allocation was not hidden from the investigators. A 13 V-J signature model separated ophthalmopathy from stable hyperthyroidism, with over 85% sensitivity and 81.08% specificity in cross-validation and 80%/75% in testing. In validation, progression to ophthalmopathy was predicted by the model with around 70% sensitivity and around 76% specificity, a median of roughly 6.4 months before onset. Most expanded thyroid clonotypes (frequency above 0.001) were also detected in blood, suggesting blood repertoires may reflect thyroid immune responses.

Stable Graves' hyperthyroidism was defined as no progression to ophthalmopathy during 18 months of follow-up. Hyperthyroidism patients were newly diagnosed, with disease duration under 2 months, and aged 18 to 65 years. Patients with uncontrolled infections, other autoimmune diseases, pregnancy or lactation were excluded. Diagnoses relied on clinical symptoms, serum thyroxine and TRAb, thyroid ultrasound and orbital computed tomography. PBMCs were separated from approximately 10 ml of fresh peripheral blood using Ficoll-Paque density gradient centrifugation. Trizol reagent was used to extract total RNA, and RNA quality was then checked on an Agilent 2100 Bioanalyzer. The CDR3 numbers 14 residues from cysteine through phenylalanine. Of the read, only the CDR3 DNA is kept; its 42 bases are in frame from base 1. The germline V gene yields MGHDK for CDR1 and SYGVNS for CDR2. Trimming takes 4 bases from V and 6 bases from J, and the germline ends sit 15 bases apart.

The count of this clonotype is one. The clone's antigen remains unknown. No base quality values were provided; no much bigger clone lies one nucleotide off. A single read offers scant evidence. The TCR beta CDR3 regions were amplified from the RNA transcripts. The first round of RT-PCR for the TCR CDR3 was performed with the HTBI primer set and the Qiagen OneStep RT-PCR kit. Libraries were constructed in a second round of multiplex PCR, after which size selection and purification were performed. The libraries were sequenced on an Illumina HiSeq2000 using paired-end 100 bp reads. The published analysis was carried out like this. SOAPnuke was used to process the raw data, with reads discarded if the reads contained adapters or uncalled bases, had a mean Phred below 15, or lacked an exact constant-primer or identifier match. COPE v1.2.5 was used to merge high-quality paired reads, and clonotypes were defined as unique nucleotide sequences. MiTCR v1.1 was used to align the clonotypes against IMGT TRBV, TRBD and TRBJ reference segments. Only V-J combinations with frequency above 0.0001, covering about 99% of repertoires, were analysed. A TCS score was defined as the ratio between F50 (clonal expansion) and ExV (chaos), using BLOSUM62-based TCRdist between CDR3 peptides within each V-J. Welch's t-statistics and random forest reduced 450 to 600 V-J features to 13, which were used in a naive Bayes classifier (R e1071). The Morisita-Horn index was used to measure how similar the thyroid and blood repertoires were. TCRdb reanalyzed the raw reads on its own, using fastp at Q25 for trimming and MiXCR for clone calling, and kept in-frame beta chains. Rows with a matching CDR3 protein are joined into one entry that keeps the most common DNA and genes. TCRdb's processing, not the authors' own work, is the source of the V and J calls. The sample yields 600,000 to 800,000 distinct CDR3 sequences; under 45% were counted once. In total, the top ten clones hold around 30% of the sample.

Input material: blood. Recombination connected TRBV25-1 to TRBJ1-2; a tentative D match to TRBD1 spans 5 bases. The receptor comes from a woman between 35 and 50 years old with Graves' hyperthyroidism. Read as DNA, the sequence is TGTGCCAGCAGTGGATTGGCAGGGTACAATGGCTACACCTTC. Its coded protein is CASSGLAGYNGYTF.